What follows are 9 T cell receptor beta chains derived from one specimen sequenced in a study of regulatory T cells in long-lasting Graves disease. Arm-PCR of CDR3 regions and iRepertoire HTBI primers were used to build TCR beta libraries. TCRdb fed the multiplex PCR reads into MiXCR, producing one record per CDR3 protein. The data contain about 500,000 distinct CDR3 sequences, around 16% of them singletons. The time point was: newly diagnosed GD, antithyroid drugs for less than 3 months. PBMC-derived RNA was used for the TCR library. These data were also filed under a second study, of T cells in Graves' hyperthyroidism and ophthalmopathy.

Sequencing used peripheral blood mononuclear cells (PBMCs), obtained at new diagnosis, from a patient treated with antithyroid drugs. Receptor source: a man aged 35 to 55 with Graves disease.

This clonotype was seen more than once but under ten times. The rearrangement links TRBV24-1 to TRBJ2-6; TRBD1 aligns across 10 bases. Germline assignment: CDR1 KGHDR and CDR2 SFDVKD. Unmatched junction bases numbered 4, after V lost 3 bases and J lost 0 bases. The CDR3 sequence is 18 residues long. CDR3 loop: CATSDPWDRGSGANVLTF. The CDR3 bases are TGTGCCACCAGTGATCCATGGGACAGGGGCTCTGGGGCCAACGTCCTGACTTTC.

The CDR3 DNA reads TGCAGCGTTGAAGGACTAGCGGGGGTGGGCACAGATACGCAGTATTTT. Residues: CSVEGLAGVGTDTQYF. The chain has TRBV29-1 and TRBJ2-3, with TRBD2 matching over 12 bases. V lost 1 base to trimming and J lost 1 base; unmatched junction nucleotides: 3. Germline CDR1 reads SQVTM; CDR2 reads ANQGSEA. The CDR3 loop spans 16 amino acids.

The V and J genes are TRBV7-9 and TRBJ2-7; the D is unclear. V lost 1 base and J lost 6, with 10 bases in between. CDR1 is SEHNR and CDR2 is FQNEAQ in the germline V gene (reference sequence). The CDR3 runs 13 residues. CDR3 protein: CASSLEVGPEQYF. CDR3 sequence (DNA): TGTGCCAGCAGCTTAGAAGTGGGCCCCGAGCAGTACTTC.

The sample holds many counts of this clonotype. This chain links TRBV3-1 with TRBJ2-2; D is ambiguous. V was shortened by 1 base and J by 1 base, with 7 bases between the two germline ends. This CDR3 contains 15 residues. CDR1 is LGHDT, CDR2 YNNKEL, per germline (reference sequence). The CDR3 bases are TGTGCCAGCAGCCAAGGAAGCAGGAACACCGGGGAGCTGTTTTTT. Encoded protein: CASSQGSRNTGELFF.

Points on this clonotype: This probably arose from a read error, given a far larger clone one base away. The chain joins TRBV10-2 to TRBJ2-3, with D possibly matching TRBD1 (5 bases). The end of the DNA aligns better with TRBJ2-7, so the J call may be wrong. The CDR3 sequence is 14 residues long. Looked up from germline, CDR1 is WSHSY and CDR2 is SAAADI. The chain's CDR3 is CASSGKGFSYEQYF. CDR3 DNA sequence: TGCGCCAGCAGTGGGAAGGGGTTCTCCTACGAGCAGTACTTC.

This clonotype has only a few counts. V and J are TRBV9 and TRBJ2-3; perhaps D is TRBD1 or TRBD2 (5 bases each). The V end was cut by 0 bases, the J end by 2 bases, with 16 bases between. CDR1 is SGDLS, CDR2 YYNGEE, per germline. This CDR3 spans 17 amino acids. CDR3 loop: CASSVVGEPTLTDTQYF. Written as DNA, the CDR3 is TGTGCCAGCAGCGTAGTGGGGGAGCCCACCCTCACAGATACGCAGTATTTT.

In its sample, this clonotype was seen many times. This rearrangement joins TRBV28 to TRBJ1-1; D gene ambiguous. Trimming left V 10 bases short and J 6 bases short, with 12 bases between. The CDR3 runs to 11 residues. CDR1 and CDR2 (germline): MDHEN, SYDVKM. In DNA, the CDR3 is TGTGCCACCCGGACTGTAGCTGAAGCTTTCTTT. Translating it yields CATRTVAEAFF.

This clonotype was observed many times. The chain joins TRBV30 to TRBJ1-1; 7 nucleotides align to TRBD1. CDR3 length: 14 amino acids. The V gene's germline CDR1 is GTSNPN and CDR2 SVGIG (reference sequence). V dropped 5 bases and J dropped 4; count of bases not matched to a gene: 10. CDR3 in amino acids: CAWSRDRRVTEAFF. The CDR3 bases are TGTGCCTGGTCCAGGGACAGAAGGGTCACTGAAGCTTTCTTT.

This chain connects TRBV6-1 to TRBJ2-5, with 16 bases identical to TRBD2. V dropped 7 bases and J dropped 4; count of bases not matched to a gene: 9. Per the germline V gene, CDR1 is MNHNS and CDR2 is SASEGT. The CDR3 is 17 amino acids. The CDR3 here is CASTPGTSGRAGETQYF. The CDR3 region has the DNA TGTGCCAGCACTCCAGGGACTAGCGGGAGGGCCGGAGAGACCCAGTACTTC.